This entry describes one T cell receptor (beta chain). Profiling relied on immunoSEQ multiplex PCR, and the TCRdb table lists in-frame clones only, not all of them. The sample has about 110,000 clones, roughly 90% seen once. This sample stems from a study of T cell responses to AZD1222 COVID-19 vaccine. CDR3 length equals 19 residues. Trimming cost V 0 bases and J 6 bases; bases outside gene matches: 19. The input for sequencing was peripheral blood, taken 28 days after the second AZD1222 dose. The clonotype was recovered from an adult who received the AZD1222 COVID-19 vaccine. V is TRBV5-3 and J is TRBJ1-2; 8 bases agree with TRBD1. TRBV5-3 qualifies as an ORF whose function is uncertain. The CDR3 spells CARSLEKDPQGVEEDGYTF. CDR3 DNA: TGTGCCAGAAGCTTGGAAAAGGACCCACAGGGGGTTGAGGAGGATGGCTACACCTTC.